This T cell receptor beta chain was profiled in a study of cytomegalovirus exposure and HLA in healthy donors. CDR1 and CDR2 (germline): SGHDT, YYEEEE. The length of the CDR3 is 14 residues. The ends were cut back, 4 bases at V and 4 bases at J, with 14 bases in the middle. Findings of the study overall: Excluded: some indistinguishable V segments such as TRBV6-2 and TRBV6-3.

With 60 Vbeta and 13 Jbeta primers, the PCR was carried out. Produced via immunoSEQ multiplex PCR; TCRdb's table is partial and in-frame only. The sample contains roughly 200,000 clones, roughly four fifths of which appear only once. Regarding this clone: What it recognizes is unknown.

The chain joins TRBV5-6 to TRBJ2-5; D unclear. Sequences were obtained from PBMCs. This receptor was taken from a woman aged 35 to 49 in good health and CMV-seronegative. The CDR3 DNA reads TGTGCCAGCAGCCGGTCTTTGGGCCGAGAGACCCAGTACTTC. It is translated as CASSRSLGRETQYF.